The rows below give T cell receptor beta chains drawn from one sample of a study of blood T cell repertoires in COVID-19. Produced via immunoSEQ multiplex PCR; TCRdb's table is partial and in-frame only. Among 150,000 to 200,000 clones listed, under 90% were seen once. The sample was peripheral blood. These receptors were taken from a woman of 80 years or more with acute or convalescent COVID-19. CDR3s include the opening cysteine and the closing phenylalanine or tryptophan. Each record gives: J gene, V gene, clone size, D gene, CDR3 DNA, CDR3 protein. A D gene is named only where the DNA matches it firmly. Some rows have no size entry. The others give once, few or many, or a class for an expanded clone.

>TRBJ2-6|TRBV4-1|NA|NA
TGCGCCAGCAGCCAAGACCCAGGGATAGGGGCCAACGTCCTGACTTTC
CASSQDPGIGANVLTF
>TRBJ2-5|TRBV4-3|NA|TRBD2
TGCGCCAGCAGCCAAGATCTCGCTAGCGGGAGTAGGCAAGAGACCCAGTACTTC
CASSQDLASGSRQETQYF
>TRBJ1-6|TRBV19|NA|NA
TGTGCCAGTAGTACGGGGGGGACGCAGCGGCCCCTCCACTTT
CASSTGGTQRPLHF
>TRBJ2-7|TRBV27|NA|NA
TGTGCCAGCAGTTTACGGGAATCCGCCCTGCAGTACTTC
CASSLRESALQYF
>TRBJ2-1|TRBV3-1/TRBV3-2|once|NA
TGTGCCAGCAGCCAACAGTCGGCGGGCCGGCAGTTCTTC
CASSQQSAGRQFF
>TRBJ2-3|TRBV30|NA|TRBD2
TGTGCCTGGACAGTGGGAGGGCCCTCAGATACGCAGTATTTT
CAWTVGGPSDTQYF
>TRBJ2-1|TRBV5-1|NA|TRBD1
TGCGCCAGCAGCGGAGCCGGGACAGGGGTGAATGAGCAGTTCTTC
CASSGAGTGVNEQFF
>TRBJ2-7|TRBV5-1|few|NA
TGCGCCAGCAGCTTGGGACTTGACAGGACCTACGAGCAGTACTTC
CASSLGLDRTYEQYF
>TRBJ2-3|TRBV10-3|NA|NA
TGTGCCATCAGTGAGTCGCGAACTAGTAGAGATACGCAGTATTTT
CAISESRTSRDTQYF
>TRBJ1-2|TRBV5-4|NA|NA
TGTGCCAGCAGCTTGCAGGGGAACTATGGCTACACCTTC
CASSLQGNYGYTF
>TRBJ1-1|TRBV11-2|NA|NA
TGTGCCAGCAGCTTAGATTACTTCGCTGAAGCTTTCTTT
CASSLDYFAEAFF
>TRBJ2-1|TRBV11-3|NA|NA
TGTGCCAGCAGCTTAGATCTAACGGGGTTAAATGAGCAGTTCTTC
CASSLDLTGLNEQFF
>TRBJ2-2|TRBV9|NA|NA
TGTGCCAGCAGCGTAGGGGCGGGCGTCTCGAACACCGGGGAGCTGTTTTTT
CASSVGAGVSNTGELFF
>TRBJ1-5|TRBV27|NA|NA
TGTGCCAGCAGTTCGGGGTTGAGCAATCAGCCCCAGCATTTT
CASSSGLSNQPQHF
>TRBJ2-3|TRBV29-1|NA|NA
TGCAGCGTTGTGTCGTTAACAGATACGCAGTATTTT
CSVVSLTDTQYF
>TRBJ1-2|TRBV4-1|NA|NA
TGCGCCAGCAGCCAAGAGAAGGGTCAGGGAGGCGGCTATGGCTACACCTTC
CASSQEKGQGGGYGYTF
>TRBJ2-3|TRBV6-2/TRBV6-3|NA|TRBD1
TGTGCCAGCAGTTACATGACAGGGGGCGCAGATACGCAGTATTTT
CASSYMTGGADTQYF
>TRBJ1-2|TRBV6-5|NA|NA
TGTGCCAGCAGACTTACCGCGGGTGTCTATGGCTACACCTTC
CASRLTAGVYGYTF
>TRBJ2-2|TRBV19|few|TRBD2
TGTGCCAGTAGTATAGATTCTAGCGGGAACACCGGGGAGCTGTTTTTT
CASSIDSSGNTGELFF
>TRBJ1-5|TRBV6-2/TRBV6-3|NA|NA
TGTGCCAGCAGTTACGCAACGTACAGCCAGCATTTT
CASSYATYSQHF
>TRBJ1-2|TRBV29-1|NA|TRBD1
TGCAGCGATTCTGGACAGGGGGTTTATGGCTACACCTTC
CSDSGQGVYGYTF
>TRBJ1-2|TRBV6-5|once|TRBD1
TGTGCCAGCAGTTACTCGGACAGGGGATTTGGCTACACCTTC
CASSYSDRGFGYTF
>TRBJ1-3|TRBV19|NA|NA
TGTGCCAGTAGTCTCGGGGGACCCGCCTCTGGAAACACCATATATTTT
CASSLGGPASGNTIYF
>TRBJ2-1|TRBV10-3|NA|TRBD1
TGTGCCATCAGGGGACAGGCTGAGCAGTTCTTC
CAIRGQAEQFF
>TRBJ2-2|TRBV10-1|few|TRBD2
TGCGCCACAGGAGCGGGAGGGTACACCGGGGAGCTGTTTTTT
CATGAGGYTGELFF
>TRBJ1-5|TRBV18|NA|NA
TGTGCCAGCTCACCCGGGAAGGGTGGCAATCAGCCCCAGCATTTT
CASSPGKGGNQPQHF
>TRBJ1-2|TRBV19|once|NA
TGTGCCAGTAGTGTAACAGGGCTCGGTGGCTACACCTTC
CASSVTGLGGYTF
>TRBJ2-3|TRBV19|NA|TRBD2
TGTGCCAGTAGTGGAAGCGGGGTTAGCACAGATACGCAGTATTTT
CASSGSGVSTDTQYF
>TRBJ2-7|TRBV5-1|NA|NA
TGCGCCAGCAGCTTGTACGGTCGGGAGCAGTACTTC
CASSLYGREQYF
>TRBJ2-7|TRBV27|NA|NA
TGTGCCAGCAGTTCTGGCAGCGCCTACGAGCAGTACTTC
CASSSGSAYEQYF
>TRBJ1-5|TRBV12-5|few|TRBD1
TGTGCTAGTGGTAAAGGACAGGAGCGGAATAATCAGCCCCAGCATTTT
CASGKGQERNNQPQHF
>TRBJ2-7|TRBV7-2|NA|NA
TGTGCCAGCAGCCTCCGGGACGAGCAGTACTTC
CASSLRDEQYF
>TRBJ2-7|TRBV28|NA|TRBD1
TGTGCCAGCGGGACAGGGGGCTGGTACGAGCAGTACTTC
CASGTGGWYEQYF
>TRBJ2-7|TRBV10-3|NA|TRBD1
TGTGCCATCAGTGCGGGACAGGGGAGGTTGGGATCCTACGAGCAGTACTTC
CAISAGQGRLGSYEQYF
>TRBJ2-7|TRBV5-1|NA|TRBD1
TGCGCCAGCAGCTTGCCGCAGGGGGACTCCTACGAGCAGTACTTC
CASSLPQGDSYEQYF
>TRBJ2-5|TRBV19|NA|TRBD1
TGTGCCAGTAGTACCGGGACAGTACAAGAGACCCAGTACTTC
CASSTGTVQETQYF
>TRBJ2-5|TRBV10-1|NA|NA
TGCGCCAGCAGTGAGTCCGGGACTCCCTCGGCAGGCCAGTACTTC
CASSESGTPSAGQYF
>TRBJ2-6|TRBV4-3|NA|NA
TGCGCCAGCAGCCAAGTTTCAGGGGCCAACGTCCTGACTTTC
CASSQVSGANVLTF
>TRBJ2-5|TRBV2|NA|NA
TGTGCCAGCAGTGAAACGGGGGAGACCCAGTACTTC
CASSETGETQYF
>TRBJ1-1|TRBV14|NA|NA
TGTGCCAGCAGCCATAAGCAGGGAGGAACTGAAGCTTTCTTT
CASSHKQGGTEAFF
>TRBJ1-1|TRBV11-2|NA|NA
TGTGCCAGCACTAAAGGCGGCACTGAAGCTTTCTTT
CASTKGGTEAFF
>TRBJ2-5|TRBV7-2|once|TRBD2
TGTGCCAGCAGCCCCCTAGCGGGAGGAGGTGGGGAGACCCAGTACTTC
CASSPLAGGGGETQYF
>TRBJ2-4|TRBV13|NA|NA
TGTGCCAGCAGCCCTGGGGCCTCCAAAAACATTCAGTACTTC
CASSPGASKNIQYF
>TRBJ2-5|TRBV24-1|NA|TRBD2
TGTGCCACCGGGACTAGCGGGGGGAATCTTGTTAGGCAAGAGACCCAGTACTTC
CATGTSGGNLVRQETQYF
>TRBJ1-5|TRBV19|NA|TRBD1
TGTGCCAGTAGTATCGACAGGGTCAATCAGCCCCAGCATTTT
CASSIDRVNQPQHF
>TRBJ1-5|TRBV7-6|NA|NA
TGTGCCAGCAGCTTAGGACAGTATAGCAATCAGCCCCAGCATTTT
CASSLGQYSNQPQHF
>TRBJ2-3|TRBV30|NA|TRBD2
TGTGCCTGGAGTCAGACCGGACTAGCGGGACTTATAGATACGCAGTATTTT
CAWSQTGLAGLIDTQYF
>TRBJ2-7|TRBV4-3|NA|TRBD1
TGCGCCAGCAGCCAGAACAGGGGAGACGAGCAGTACTTC
CASSQNRGDEQYF
>TRBJ1-6|TRBV25-1|NA|NA
TGTGCCAGCAGTGGTCAGGGTACTTCACCCCTCCACTTT
CASSGQGTSPLHF
>TRBJ2-3|TRBV21-1|NA|NA
TGTGCCAGCAGCAAATGGCAAGCGGGAGGCACAGATACGCAGTATTTT
CASSKWQAGGTDTQYF